The 29 T cell receptor beta chains below were found in one sample sequenced in a study of OX40 agonist ivuxolimab in advanced cancers. Libraries were made using the immunoSEQ multiplex PCR assay. As stored in TCRdb, this immuneACCESS dataset retains in-frame rearrangements with V and J assigned. A fraction of the clones does not appear; measured against another copy, unresolved V genes explain less than half of the discrepancy, and the remainder lacks a known reason. Within this sample are 55,000 to 70,000 clones, with nearly 85% of them counted one time only. The top ten clones comprise roughly 10% of the sample. Sequencing used CD4+ or CD8+ T cells sorted from blood, obtained in a trial of the OX40 agonist ivuxolimab. The receptors derive from an adult with an advanced solid tumor such as melanoma, head and neck, liver or kidney cancer.

The sample holds one count of this clone. This chain uses TRBV19 with TRBJ2-2, with 9 bases identical to TRBD1. Germline lookup yields CDR1 LNHDA and CDR2 SQIVND (reference sequence). J gave up 9 bases and V 5 bases, and 7 bases lay outside the gene matches. This CDR3 is built from 14 residues. CDR3 DNA: TGTGCCAGTAGTCCAGGACAGGGGATACGGGAGCTGTTTTTT. It encodes CASSPGQGIRELFF. The variable domain in full, with the rest retrieved from reference TRBV19 and TRBJ2-2, is DGGITQSPKYLFRKEGQNVTLSCEQNLNHDAMYWYRQDPGQGLRLIYYSQIVNDFQKGDIAEGYSVSREKKESFPLTVTSAQKNPTAFYLCASSPGQGIRELFFGEGSRLTVL.

The J gene is TRBJ2-5, the V gene TRBV6-5; D is possibly TRBD2 (7 bases). Trimming took 5 bases from V and 4 from J, leaving 17 bases between them. This CDR3 spans 15 amino acids. CDR1 and CDR2 from the germline V gene are MNHEY and SVGAGI. The CDR3 here is CASSALGGAGETQYF. As DNA, the CDR3 is TGTGCCAGCAGTGCCCTGGGGGGGGCAGGAGAGACCCAGTACTTC.

The V and J genes are TRBV27 and TRBJ1-2, with 10 bases matching TRBD1. The CDR3 sequence is 14 residues long. Germline V gene lookup returns CDR1 MNHEY and CDR2 SMNVEV (reference sequence). J gave up 6 bases and V 0 bases, and 1 base lay outside the gene matches. The CDR3 sequence is CASSLSDRGHGYTF. The CDR3 DNA reads as TGTGCCAGCAGTTTATCAGACAGGGGGCATGGCTACACCTTC.

The chain combines TRBV28 with TRBJ1-5; D is undetermined. From germline, CDR1 is MDHEN and CDR2 SYDVKM. The CDR3 extends over 14 amino acids. Between the trimmed V and J ends, which lost 5 bases and 5 bases, there was a span of 13 bases. CDR3 nucleotides: TGTGCCAGCAGTGAGTCGGGGTCCCATCAGCCCCAGCATTTT. Translating it yields CASSESGSHQPQHF.

V gene TRBV9 combines with J gene TRBJ2-3; D not resolved. Germline-derived CDR1 and CDR2 are SGDLS and YYNGEE. V was cut by 0 bases and J by 0 bases, with 5 bases left in between. The length of the CDR3 is 14 residues. DNA of the CDR3: TGTGCCAGCAGCGTAGGCTCTAGCACAGATACGCAGTATTTT. It yields the protein CASSVGSSTDTQYF.

This clone was picked up a small number of times. The gene calls are TRBV7-3 and TRBJ2-3; unclear D gene. The CDR3 is 14 residues long. V lost 2 bases, J lost 0 bases, and 6 bases lay in between. Germline V gives CDR1 SGHTA, CDR2 FQGTGA. CDR3 sequence reads: CASSLGQSTDTQYF. CDR3 sequence (DNA): TGTGCCAGCAGCTTAGGGCAGAGCACAGATACGCAGTATTTT.

The rearrangement links TRBV4-3 to TRBJ2-1; 12 bases are shared with TRBD2. J lost 10 bases, V lost 7 bases, and 2 bases had no gene match. The germline V gene encodes CDR1 LGHNA and CDR2 YSLEER. The CDR3 has 12 amino acids. The CDR3 DNA reads as TGCGCCAGCAAACTAGCGGGAGGAGAGCAGTTCTTC. Its translation: CASKLAGGEQFF.

The chain is built from TRBV5-4 and TRBJ2-3; TRBD2 agrees at 14 bases. CDR3 length equals 19 residues. V lost 0 bases and J lost 1; bases outside the gene matches: 7. Germline-derived CDR1 and CDR2 are SGHNT and YYREEE (reference sequence). The CDR3 DNA sequence: TGTGCCAGCAGCTTGGCCGGGACTAGCGGGAGCTTAGGCACAGATACGCAGTATTTT. Protein: CASSLAGTSGSLGTDTQYF.

CDR3 in amino acids: CASSSRSGGRTDTQYF. In nucleotides, the CDR3 is TGTGCCAGCAGCTCGCGGAGTGGCGGGAGAACAGATACGCAGTATTTT. This rearrangement joins TRBV7-2 to TRBJ2-3; 7 nucleotides line up with TRBD2. Germline V gene sequence: CDR1 SGHTA, CDR2 FQGNSA. The V and J ends lost 4 bases and 3 bases, in that order; junction bases with no gene match: 10. CDR3 length equals 16 residues.

This rearrangement joins TRBV30 to TRBJ2-4; D possibly corresponds to TRBD2 (5 bases). Trimming removed 2 bases at V and 8 bases at J, with 10 bases between. This CDR3 is 12 amino acids long. Germline loops: CDR1 GTSNPN, CDR2 SVGIG (reference sequence). The CDR3 DNA reads TGTGCCTGGAGTCCGGGAACGGACATTCAGTACTTC. It codes for CAWSPGTDIQYF.

This clone was counted at least ten times. J is TRBJ2-1 and V is TRBV2; 11 bases are shared with TRBD2. The CDR3 has 14 amino acids. In germline, CDR1 is SNHLY, CDR2 FYNNEI. The J segment lost 9 bases and the V segment lost 7 bases, leaving 8 bases of the junction unmatched. The CDR3 DNA sequence: TGTGCCAGCATGGAGACTAGCGGGATTGGTGAGCAGTTCTTC. It encodes CASMETSGIGEQFF.

The chain carries TRBV11-3 and TRBJ2-1; weak D call: TRBD1 (6 bases). V was shortened by 5 bases and J by 7 bases, with 15 bases between the two germline ends. Germline V gene lookup returns CDR1 SGHNT and CDR2 YENEEA. The CDR3 runs 14 residues. CDR3 sequence: CASSPRGHGNEQFF. The CDR3 region has the DNA TGTGCCAGCAGCCCTAGGGGACATGGTAATGAGCAGTTCTTC. Drawing the rest from reference TRBV11-3 and TRBJ2-1, the complete variable domain is EAGVVQSPRYKIIEKKQPVAFWCNPISGHNTLYWYLQNLGQGPELLIRYENEEAVDDSQLPKDRFSAERLKGVDSTLKIQPAELGDSAVYLCASSPRGHGNEQFFGPGTRLTVL.

This clone was recorded once. The chain employs TRBV28 and TRBJ2-5; D is undetermined. This CDR3 has 13 amino acids. CDR1 is MDHEN, CDR2 SYDVKM, per germline. V was pared by 4 bases and J by 5 bases, with 11 bases between. CDR3 in amino acids: CASSSAGLETQYF. Here the CDR3 DNA reads TGTGCCAGCAGTTCCGCAGGTTTGGAGACCCAGTACTTC.

The gene calls are TRBV6-1 and TRBJ2-1; D may be TRBD2 (6 bases). The V and J ends lost 4 bases and 2 bases respectively, with 12 bases between them. The V gene's germline CDR1 is MNHNS and CDR2 SASEGT. CDR3 length: 15 residues. The DNA for the CDR3 is TGTGCCAGCAGTGTAGGGACTGTTCCCTACAATGAGCAGTTCTTC. Protein: CASSVGTVPYNEQFF.

The chain couples TRBV5-1 to TRBJ1-2; 8 bases agree with TRBD1. The CDR3 loop spans 15 amino acids. Trimming removed 4 bases from V and 5 bases from J; junction bases left unmatched: 10. Germline V gene sequence: CDR1 SGHRS, CDR2 YFSETQ. CDR3 region: CASSAQPTGEYGYTF. Here the CDR3 DNA reads TGCGCCAGCAGCGCCCAACCGACAGGGGAGTATGGCTACACCTTC. The entire variable domain, with the rest obtained from reference TRBV5-1 and TRBJ1-2, is as follows: KAGVTQTPRYLIKTRGQQVTLSCSPISGHRSVSWYQQTPGQGLQFLFEYFSETQRNKGNFPGRFSGRQFSNSRSEMNVSTLELGDSALYLCASSAQPTGEYGYTFGSGTRLTVV.

The chain combines TRBV28 with TRBJ2-7, with D possibly matching TRBD2 (5 bases). V dropped 11 bases and J dropped 2 bases, with 16 bases sitting between them. This CDR3 has 13 amino acids. Looked up from germline, CDR1 is MDHEN and CDR2 is SYDVKM. Written as DNA, the CDR3 is TGTGCCTCCGGGGAGAGTAGTGCCTACGAGCAGTACGTC. Its translation is CASGESSAYEQYV.

The chain has TRBV7-2 and TRBJ2-2; 7 bases agree with TRBD1. This CDR3 has 15 residues. CDR1 and CDR2 (germline): SGHTA, FQGNSA. V lost 7 bases to trimming and J lost 1 base; unmatched junction nucleotides: 6. The CDR3 region has the DNA TGTGCCAGCACCCGGGCAGGGGGGAACACCGGGGAGCTGTTTTTT. It codes for CASTRAGGNTGELFF.

The chain uses TRBV6-5 and TRBJ1-4; D call uncertain. Germline-derived CDR1 and CDR2 are MNHEY and SVGAGI. V was clipped by 4 bases and J by 7 bases, with 13 bases between them. The CDR3 covers 14 residues. The CDR3 is CASSSSTEGEKLFF. In DNA form, the CDR3 reads TGTGCCAGCAGTTCCTCTACAGAGGGTGAAAAACTGTTTTTT.

This chain joins TRBV6-5 and TRBJ2-7; D is undetermined. CDR3 length: 14 amino acids. Trimming pared 2 bases from V and 3 bases from J, leaving 11 bases between. Germline assignment: CDR1 MNHEY and CDR2 SVGAGI. The CDR3 region is CASSYKQHGYEQYF. In nucleotides, the CDR3 is TGTGCCAGCAGTTACAAACAGCACGGCTACGAGCAGTACTTC.

V usage is TRBV5-8 and J usage is TRBJ2-1; maybe TRBD1 (5 bases). The germline gives CDR1 SGHTS, CDR2 YDEGEE. The CDR3 runs to 13 residues. V gave up 4 bases and J gave up 8 bases, with 13 bases separating them. CDR3 sequence: CASSEIRGDEQFF. DNA for the CDR3: TGTGCCAGCAGCGAGATAAGGGGCGATGAGCAGTTCTTC.

This rearrangement joins TRBV2 to TRBJ2-1; no firm D call. Germline values: CDR1 SNHLY, CDR2 FYNNEI. V gave up 2 bases and J gave up 12 bases, with 5 bases separating them. The CDR3 spans 10 residues. The CDR3 here is CASSEYAQFF. The CDR3 region has the DNA TGTGCCAGCAGTGAATACGCGCAGTTCTTC.

The chain combines TRBV28 with TRBJ2-5; 7 nucleotides match TRBD2. This CDR3 is built from 14 residues. After removal of 2 bases from V and 6 bases from J, the junction contained 6 bases not matched to a gene. Germline assignment: CDR1 MDHEN and CDR2 SYDVKM. CDR3 in amino acids: CASSLAGEAKTQYF. The CDR3 DNA is TGTGCCAGCAGTTTAGCGGGGGAGGCGAAGACCCAGTACTTC.

V gene TRBV21-1 combines with J gene TRBJ2-7; no check of the table's D call, TRBD2, against the DNA was made. TRBV21-1 represents a pseudogene. CDR3 size: 15 residues. The chain's CDR3 is CASSKPGTILYEQYF. The CDR3 coding sequence is TGTGCCAGCAGCAAACCGGGAACTATCTTGTACGAGCAGTACTTC.

The rearrangement links TRBV19 to TRBJ2-1; 8 bases agree with TRBD1. The CDR3 runs to 15 residues. The germline gives CDR1 LNHDA, CDR2 SQIVND (reference sequence). The trim removed 2 bases at V and 8 bases at J, leaving 8 bases unmatched. The CDR3 nucleotides are TGTGCCAGTAGTATACGGCAGGGGGCATTTGATGAGCAGTTCTTC. Translation gives CASSIRQGAFDEQFF.

This chain links TRBV9 with TRBJ2-3; D is uncertain. This CDR3 region has 16 residues. In germline, CDR1 is SGDLS, CDR2 YYNGEE. The V end lost 0 bases, the J end lost 0 bases, and 11 bases lay between the germline ends. CDR3 loop: CASSVDPFTSTDTQYF. CDR3 in DNA: TGTGCCAGCAGCGTAGATCCGTTCACTAGCACAGATACGCAGTATTTT.

The J gene is TRBJ1-4, the V gene TRBV5-6; D gene ambiguous. The CDR3 length is 13 residues. V lost 4 bases and J 4 bases, leaving 8 bases between the germline ends. Germline V CDR1 and CDR2: SGHDT, YYEEEE. CDR3 region: CASSERINEKLFF. The CDR3 DNA reads TGTGCCAGCAGCGAGCGGATTAATGAAAAACTGTTTTTT.

J is TRBJ1-1 and V is TRBV6-6; 8 bases are shared with TRBD1. The CDR3 loop spans 13 amino acids. V dropped 6 bases and J dropped 7; count of bases not matched to a gene: 7. The germline V gene has CDR1 MNHNY and CDR2 SVGAGI (reference sequence). Written as DNA, the CDR3 is TGTGCCAGCAGGTCGGACAGGGAGGGTGAAGCTTTCTTT. This encodes CASRSDREGEAFF.

This sequence joins TRBV11-2 and TRBJ2-3, with TRBD2 identical over 13 bases. V was clipped by 5 bases and J by 0 bases; unmatched bases: 5. This CDR3 has 17 residues. Germline CDR1 reads SGHAT; CDR2 reads FQNNGV. Here the CDR3 DNA reads TGTGCCAGCAGCCCCGGGACTAGCGGGACAAGCACAGATACGCAGTATTTT. Amino acid sequence: CASSPGTSGTSTDTQYF.

V gene TRBV19 combines with J gene TRBJ2-3; weak D call: TRBD1 (7 bases). Germline CDR1 and CDR2: LNHDA and SQIVND (reference sequence). V lost 7 bases and J lost 3, with 14 bases in between. This CDR3 region has 14 residues. The CDR3 reads CASKEGARTDTQYF. The CDR3, as DNA: TGTGCCAGTAAGGAGGGGGCGAGGACAGATACGCAGTATTTT.